The rows below give T cell receptor beta chains drawn from one sample of a study of OX40 agonist ivuxolimab in advanced cancers. Method: immunoSEQ multiplex PCR; TCRdb's copy keeps in-frame clones and lacks some. There are 70,000 to 95,000 clones in the sample; less than 90% occur only once, and 1% to 1.3% lies in the top ten. The material was CD4+ or CD8+ T cells sorted from blood, obtained in a trial of the OX40 agonist ivuxolimab. The source is an adult with an advanced solid tumor such as melanoma, head and neck, liver or kidney cancer. Each CDR3 is given with its conserved first and last residue. Each record gives: D gene, clone size, V gene, J gene, CDR3 protein, CDR3 DNA. D genes are given only for firm matches. Clone size is stated in some rows and not others, as once, few, many or a class when expanded.

d_gene: TRBD1
abundance: once
v_gene: TRBV14
j_gene: TRBJ2-7
CDR3aa: CASSLGTGFLEQYF
CDR3nt: TGTGCCAGCAGCCTCGGGACAGGGTTTCTCGAGCAGTACTTC

d_gene: -
abundance: -
v_gene: TRBV19
j_gene: TRBJ2-5
CDR3aa: CASSIPGPTIRLVTQYF
CDR3nt: TGTGCCAGTAGTATCCCGGGTCCAACAATTAGATTAGTGACCCAGTACTTC

d_gene: -
abundance: -
v_gene: TRBV7-9
j_gene: TRBJ1-1
CDR3aa: CASSPQGTEAFF
CDR3nt: TGTGCCAGCAGCCCGCAGGGGACTGAAGCTTTCTTT

d_gene: -
abundance: -
v_gene: TRBV28
j_gene: TRBJ1-2
CDR3aa: CASSPDSSNYGYTF
CDR3nt: TGTGCCAGCAGTCCGGACAGCTCTAACTATGGCTACACCTTC

d_gene: -
abundance: -
v_gene: TRBV9
j_gene: TRBJ1-4
CDR3aa: CASSVGFSGGGNEKLFF
CDR3nt: TGTGCCAGCAGCGTAGGCTTTAGTGGAGGAGGGAATGAAAAACTGTTTTTT

d_gene: TRBD2
abundance: -
v_gene: TRBV9
j_gene: TRBJ2-3
CDR3aa: CASSVGTSGPPDTQYF
CDR3nt: TGTGCCAGCAGCGTAGGGACTAGCGGGCCTCCAGATACGCAGTATTTT

d_gene: -
abundance: -
v_gene: TRBV7-2
j_gene: TRBJ1-5
CDR3aa: CASSQGSIGNNQPQHF
CDR3nt: TGTGCCAGCAGCCAAGGGTCGATTGGGAACAATCAGCCCCAGCATTTT

d_gene: -
abundance: -
v_gene: TRBV6-1
j_gene: TRBJ1-6
CDR3aa: CASSEAWKNSPLHF
CDR3nt: TGTGCCAGCAGTGAAGCGTGGAAGAATTCACCCCTCCACTTT

d_gene: TRBD1
abundance: -
v_gene: TRBV25-1
j_gene: TRBJ1-2
CDR3aa: CASSGGQGNYGYTF
CDR3nt: TGTGCCAGCAGTGGGGGACAGGGCAACTATGGCTACACCTTC

d_gene: TRBD2
abundance: once
v_gene: TRBV7-3
j_gene: TRBJ2-1
CDR3aa: CASSLRLAGVNEQFF
CDR3nt: TGTGCCAGCAGCCTAAGACTAGCGGGGGTCAATGAGCAGTTCTTC

d_gene: TRBD1
abundance: once
v_gene: TRBV18
j_gene: TRBJ2-6
CDR3aa: CASSPLQGASSGANVLTF
CDR3nt: TGTGCCAGCTCACCATTACAGGGGGCCTCCTCTGGGGCCAACGTCCTGACTTTC

d_gene: -
abundance: -
v_gene: TRBV4-2
j_gene: TRBJ1-2
CDR3aa: CASSLGQPSYGYTF
CDR3nt: TGTGCCAGCAGCTTAGGGCAGCCTTCCTATGGCTACACCTTC

d_gene: TRBD2
abundance: once
v_gene: TRBV27
j_gene: TRBJ2-3
CDR3aa: CASSALAGSTDTQYF
CDR3nt: TGTGCCAGCAGTGCCCTAGCGGGTAGCACAGATACGCAGTATTTT

d_gene: -
abundance: -
v_gene: TRBV28
j_gene: TRBJ1-5
CDR3aa: CASSFRISQHF
CDR3nt: TGTGCCAGCAGTTTTAGGATTTCCCAGCATTTT

d_gene: -
abundance: -
v_gene: TRBV4-3
j_gene: TRBJ1-1
CDR3aa: CASSQDLGYMNTEAFF
CDR3nt: TGCGCCAGCAGCCAAGATTTAGGGTACATGAACACTGAAGCTTTCTTT

d_gene: TRBD1
abundance: -
v_gene: TRBV6-5
j_gene: TRBJ2-2
CDR3aa: CASSYSVGQGVGELFF
CDR3nt: TGTGCCAGCAGTTACTCTGTGGGACAGGGGGTCGGGGAGCTGTTTTTT

d_gene: -
abundance: -
v_gene: TRBV30
j_gene: TRBJ2-5
CDR3aa: CAVGPYPSETQYF
CDR3nt: TGTGCCGTGGGGCCATACCCCTCAGAGACCCAGTACTTC

d_gene: -
abundance: -
v_gene: TRBV2
j_gene: TRBJ1-5
CDR3aa: CASRASGQPQHF
CDR3nt: TGTGCCAGCAGGGCGTCAGGTCAGCCCCAGCATTTT

d_gene: TRBD2
abundance: -
v_gene: TRBV5-6
j_gene: TRBJ2-1
CDR3aa: CASTTLGGAENEQFF
CDR3nt: TGTGCCAGCACCACTCTCGGGGGGGCTGAGAATGAGCAGTTCTTC

d_gene: -
abundance: once
v_gene: TRBV18
j_gene: TRBJ1-1
CDR3aa: CASSQNEGGNTEAFF
CDR3nt: TGTGCCAGCTCACAGAATGAGGGCGGGAACACTGAAGCTTTCTTT

d_gene: -
abundance: -
v_gene: TRBV28
j_gene: TRBJ1-5
CDR3aa: CASSLGTVNQPQHF
CDR3nt: TGTGCCAGCAGTTTGGGGACGGTTAATCAGCCCCAGCATTTT

d_gene: TRBD1
abundance: once
v_gene: TRBV11-2
j_gene: TRBJ1-2
CDR3aa: CASRPNTGGYGYTF
CDR3nt: TGTGCCAGCAGGCCCAATACAGGGGGCTATGGCTACACCTTC

d_gene: TRBD2
abundance: once
v_gene: TRBV27
j_gene: TRBJ2-4
CDR3aa: CASSPLAGGENIQYF
CDR3nt: TGTGCCAGCAGTCCGTTAGCGGGGGGAGAAAACATTCAGTACTTC

d_gene: -
abundance: -
v_gene: TRBV7-3
j_gene: TRBJ2-1
CDR3aa: CASSPQGLGPNTYNEQFF
CDR3nt: TGTGCCAGCAGCCCTCAGGGCCTGGGGCCGAATACCTACAATGAGCAGTTCTTC

d_gene: -
abundance: -
v_gene: TRBV11-2
j_gene: TRBJ2-1
CDR3aa: CASSLDRVKQFF
CDR3nt: TGTGCCAGCAGCTTAGACAGGGTGAAGCAGTTCTTC

d_gene: -
abundance: -
v_gene: TRBV5-1
j_gene: TRBJ1-5
CDR3aa: CASSLGDINSNQPQHF
CDR3nt: TGCGCCAGCAGCTTGGGGGACATCAATAGCAATCAGCCCCAGCATTTT

d_gene: TRBD1
abundance: -
v_gene: TRBV5-1
j_gene: TRBJ1-1
CDR3aa: CASSLAGTGARAFF
CDR3nt: TGCGCCAGCAGCCTAGCCGGGACAGGGGCAAGGGCTTTCTTT

d_gene: -
abundance: -
v_gene: TRBV28
j_gene: TRBJ1-1
CDR3aa: CASSVTTLGTEAFF
CDR3nt: TGTGCCAGCAGTGTCACGACCCTGGGAACTGAAGCTTTCTTT

d_gene: -
abundance: -
v_gene: TRBV5-4
j_gene: TRBJ1-3
CDR3aa: CASSLVGQGNTIYF
CDR3nt: TGTGCCAGCAGCTTGGTTGGCCAGGGAAACACCATATATTTT

d_gene: -
abundance: -
v_gene: TRBV5-1
j_gene: TRBJ1-4
CDR3aa: CASSLGQGAEKLFF
CDR3nt: TGCGCCAGCAGCTTGGGCCAGGGTGCTGAAAAACTGTTTTTT

d_gene: -
abundance: -
v_gene: TRBV30
j_gene: TRBJ1-6
CDR3aa: CAWSHRGDWGAYNSPLHF
CDR3nt: TGTGCCTGGAGTCATAGGGGGGACTGGGGGGCCTATAATTCACCCCTCCACTTT

d_gene: -
abundance: -
v_gene: TRBV7-2
j_gene: TRBJ1-1
CDR3aa: CASSLGSDTEAFF
CDR3nt: TGTGCCAGCAGCTTGGGATCCGATACTGAAGCTTTCTTT

d_gene: TRBD1
abundance: -
v_gene: TRBV9
j_gene: TRBJ2-7
CDR3aa: CASSVGTGRYEQYF
CDR3nt: TGTGCCAGCAGCGTAGGGACAGGGCGCTACGAGCAGTACTTC

d_gene: -
abundance: -
v_gene: TRBV27
j_gene: TRBJ1-2
CDR3aa: CASSSPPLGASYGYTF
CDR3nt: TGTGCCAGCAGTTCCCCACCTCTGGGGGCGAGCTATGGCTACACCTTC

d_gene: -
abundance: -
v_gene: TRBV5-1
j_gene: TRBJ1-5
CDR3aa: CASSLGGGDQPQHF
CDR3nt: TGCGCCAGCAGCTTGGGAGGAGGTGATCAGCCCCAGCATTTT

d_gene: -
abundance: once
v_gene: TRBV6-5
j_gene: TRBJ1-1
CDR3aa: CASRTGTPPEAFF
CDR3nt: TGTGCCAGCAGAACCGGGACGCCCCCTGAAGCTTTCTTT

d_gene: TRBD1
abundance: -
v_gene: TRBV5-1
j_gene: TRBJ2-3
CDR3aa: CASSWDRIDTDTQYF
CDR3nt: TGCGCCAGCAGCTGGGACAGGATCGACACAGATACGCAGTATTTT

d_gene: -
abundance: -
v_gene: TRBV6-5
j_gene: TRBJ1-2
CDR3aa: CASSYSSRTLGFGYTF
CDR3nt: TGTGCCAGCAGTTACTCATCTCGGACGTTAGGATTTGGCTACACCTTC

d_gene: -
abundance: once
v_gene: TRBV30
j_gene: TRBJ1-1
CDR3aa: CAWKTGAEAFF
CDR3nt: TGTGCCTGGAAGACCGGGGCAGAAGCTTTCTTT

d_gene: -
abundance: -
v_gene: TRBV4-2
j_gene: TRBJ1-3
CDR3aa: CASSQEEHSATGNTIYF
CDR3nt: TGTGCCAGCAGCCAAGAGGAGCATAGCGCGACTGGAAACACCATATATTTT

d_gene: -
abundance: once
v_gene: TRBV7-2
j_gene: TRBJ1-6
CDR3aa: CASSLVSPSISPLHF
CDR3nt: TGTGCCAGCAGCTTAGTTAGTCCCTCTATCTCACCCCTCCACTTT

d_gene: -
abundance: -
v_gene: TRBV7-2
j_gene: TRBJ1-6
CDR3aa: CASSFQNSPLHF
CDR3nt: TGTGCCAGCAGCTTTCAGAATTCACCCCTCCACTTT

d_gene: -
abundance: -
v_gene: TRBV6-1
j_gene: TRBJ2-2
CDR3aa: CASSRGNTGELFF
CDR3nt: TGTGCCAGCAGTCGGGGGAACACCGGGGAGCTGTTTTTT

d_gene: -
abundance: -
v_gene: TRBV5-1
j_gene: TRBJ1-6
CDR3aa: CASSGGTVYNSPLHF
CDR3nt: TGCGCCAGCAGCGGGGGGACGGTTTATAATTCACCCCTCCACTTT

d_gene: -
abundance: -
v_gene: TRBV29-1
j_gene: TRBJ2-5
CDR3aa: CSVETANQETQYF
CDR3nt: TGCAGCGTTGAGACAGCCAATCAAGAGACCCAGTACTTC